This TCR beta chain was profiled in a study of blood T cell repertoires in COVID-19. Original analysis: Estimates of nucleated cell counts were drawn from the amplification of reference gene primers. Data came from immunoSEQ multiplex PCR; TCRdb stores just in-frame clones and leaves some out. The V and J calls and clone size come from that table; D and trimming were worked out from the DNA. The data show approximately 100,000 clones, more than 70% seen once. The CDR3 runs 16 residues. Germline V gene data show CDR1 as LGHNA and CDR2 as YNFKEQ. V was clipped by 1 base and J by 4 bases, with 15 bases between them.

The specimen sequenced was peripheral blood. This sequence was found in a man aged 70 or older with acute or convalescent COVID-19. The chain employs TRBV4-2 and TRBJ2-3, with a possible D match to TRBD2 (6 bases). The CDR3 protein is CASSQAVTSFADTQYF. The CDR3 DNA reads TGTGCCAGCAGCCAAGCCGTTACTAGCTTCGCAGATACGCAGTATTTT.